This is a list of T cell receptor beta chains from one sample in a study of identical twins. TCRdb re-derived calls from the 5' RACE reads in MiXCR, one entry per CDR3 protein. The sample holds roughly 700,000 distinct CDR3 sequences, roughly 8% seen once. This sample was also put to use in a study of yellow fever vaccine responses in identical twins.

Sequencing was done on a sample of PBMCs. The source of these receptors is a woman aged 18-29 years in good health. Both conserved end residues are part of each CDR3. Clone sizes are given selectively: once, few, many, or a class where the clone is expanded.

>TRBV2|TRBJ2-7|NA
CASRVGAEQYF
>TRBV6-2/TRBV6-3|TRBJ2-3|NA
CASSYVSDTQYF
>TRBV6-5|TRBJ1-4|NA
CASSYRGTGRSEKLFF
>TRBV28|TRBJ2-7|NA
CASRSPSGPSYEQYF
>TRBV6-5|TRBJ1-6|NA
CASSSDGGDNSPLHF
>TRBV5-1|TRBJ2-7|many
CASSLTGYYEQYF
>TRBV2|TRBJ2-1|few
CASSERDGLIITYNEQFF
>TRBV20-1|TRBJ2-7|NA
CSARGTRGAYEQYF
>TRBV18|TRBJ2-5|few
CASSITSGSDETQYF
>TRBV24-1|TRBJ2-4|many
CATSDSGLNIQYF
>TRBV15|TRBJ1-2|many
CATSRDPRDRSYTF
>TRBV24-1|TRBJ2-1|few
CATSEASGRGSEQFF
>TRBV12-3/TRBV12-4|TRBJ2-7|many
CASSSRQGAHEQYF
>TRBV5-1|TRBJ2-5|NA
CASSLDAQGSGETQYF
>TRBV20-1|TRBJ1-1|few
CSGLGQGNTEAFF
>TRBV7-9|TRBJ2-1|few
CASSLETGRSYNEQFF
>TRBV5-1|TRBJ2-1|many
CASSLGSSGAYEQFF
>TRBV4-2|TRBJ2-7|NA
CASSQVLAAEQYF
>TRBV5-1|TRBJ2-1|few
CASSFGQGNEQFF
>TRBV7-9|TRBJ2-1|NA
CASSLAMGGEQFF
>TRBV5-1|TRBJ2-5|many
CASSLVVGQETQYF
>TRBV20-1|TRBJ2-6|NA
CSAPAASGANVLTF
>TRBV6-1|TRBJ2-7|NA
CASRQGLDGEQYF
>TRBV14|TRBJ2-7|NA
CASSTRRYDYEQYF
>TRBV10-3|TRBJ1-1|NA
CAISLTGGFSTEAFF
>TRBV29-1|TRBJ2-1|NA
CSVEGGDRAWDGNEQFF
>TRBV6-5|TRBJ2-3|NA
CASSYEGTVTDTQYF
>TRBV19|TRBJ2-1|NA
CASSILPGGPDEQFF
>TRBV3-1|TRBJ2-1|NA
CASSQGTRNEQFF
>TRBV5-1|TRBJ1-1|few
CASSLLGPPSTEAFF
>TRBV6-1|TRBJ1-1|NA
CASSESTDRNTEAFF
>TRBV4-2|TRBJ2-2|few
CASSQDRLSGELFF
>TRBV3-1|TRBJ2-7|NA
CASSQRPSGGQYF
>TRBV6-2/TRBV6-3|TRBJ2-2|many
CASRGAGHTGELFF
>TRBV27|TRBJ1-4|many
CASSFLDPWLLFF
>TRBV15|TRBJ2-7|NA
CATSPLAGVSYEQYF
>TRBV7-2|TRBJ2-7|NA
CASSLSPSSSYEQYF
>TRBV2|TRBJ1-1|many
CASSSRGDTEAFF
>TRBV5-1|TRBJ2-7|few
CASSLSSGGVEQYF
>TRBV28|TRBJ2-3|NA
CASSRTGQGADTQYF
>TRBV20-1|TRBJ2-1|NA
CSAPKAGRPEQFF
>TRBV10-1|TRBJ2-3|NA
CASSESTVGTDTQYF
>TRBV3-1|TRBJ2-1|NA
CASSQVGLIAGEGQFF
>TRBV7-6|TRBJ2-1|NA
CASSLVDDYNEQFF
>TRBV5-1|TRBJ2-7|many
CASSHTLTGTGNYEQYF
>TRBV4-2|TRBJ2-7|few
CASSLDRGSSREQYF